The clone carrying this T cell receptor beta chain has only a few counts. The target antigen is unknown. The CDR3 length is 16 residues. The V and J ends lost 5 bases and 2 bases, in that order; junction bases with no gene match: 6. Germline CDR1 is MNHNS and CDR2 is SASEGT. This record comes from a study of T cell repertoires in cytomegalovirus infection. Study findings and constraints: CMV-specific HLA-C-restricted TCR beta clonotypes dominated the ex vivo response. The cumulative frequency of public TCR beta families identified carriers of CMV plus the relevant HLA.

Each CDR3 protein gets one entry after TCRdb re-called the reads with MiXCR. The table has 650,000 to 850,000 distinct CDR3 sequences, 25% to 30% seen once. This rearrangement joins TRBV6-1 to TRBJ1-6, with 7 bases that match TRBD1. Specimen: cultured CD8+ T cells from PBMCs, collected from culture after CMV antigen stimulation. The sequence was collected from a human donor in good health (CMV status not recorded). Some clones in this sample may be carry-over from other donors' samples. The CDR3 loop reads CASSRFGQAYNSPLHF. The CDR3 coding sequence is TGTGCCAGCAGTAGATTCGGACAGGCCTATAATTCACCCCTCCACTTT.